Here is one T cell receptor (beta chain) with its context. Its antigen is not yet known. No base-level quality is on record; no much larger clone is a single base apart. The data originate from a study of blood T cell repertoires in COVID-19 (TCRdb year 2020). About the study as a whole: Samples covering the acute and convalescent phases of COVID-19 were provided by collaborators in the United States, Italy and Spain. Deeply sampled blood TCRbeta repertoires from subjects exposed to, actively infected with, or recovered from COVID-19 were included in the dataset. The prospective study material was composed of cDNA or gDNA derived from T cells, B-cell-depleted T cells, or PBMCs. Samples were obtained from the ongoing ImmuneRACE study (first 160 participants) and from 1,254 subjects provided by 6 global collaborators. The sample metadata nearly always contained a de-identified subject ID, COVID-19 status, age in years and sex. HLA class I and class II types, where available, came from metadata supplied by the sample provider rather than from assay-based typing. The repertoires were released in a freely available public database meant as a resource for research on the immune response to SARS-CoV-2.

TCRbeta CDR3 regions were amplified from genomic DNA by means of the immunoSEQ Assay, a bias-controlled multiplex PCR. The original pipeline was this. The number of nucleated cells in each sample was estimated by amplification of reference gene primers within the assay. To quantify the absolute abundance of each unique TCRbeta CDR3 rearrangement, sequence reads were collapsed and filtered. For each sample, productive Simpson clonality was calculated by taking the square root of Simpson's diversity index across productive rearrangements. The table was pulled from immuneACCESS by TCRdb, which kept in-frame rearrangements only. Such tables lose some clones; where checked, under half of the loss comes from unresolved V genes, and the rest has no known cause. The V and J calls and clone size come from that table; D and trimming were worked out from the DNA. This sample is represented by 180,000 or so clones; around 81% of them were singletons. Around 7% of the sample belongs to the ten largest clones.

Overall results and qualifications from the work: Clinical and demographic metadata were provided uncurated, with the amount varying by source and participant.

Participants in the prospective study were aged roughly 18 to 89 years, lived in 24 United States geographic areas, and enrolled through a virtual design. To assign participants to cohorts, the prospective study relied on clinical history that participants themselves reported in a screening survey and a study questionnaire. Recovered participants in ImmuneRACE Cohort 3 were defined as having two consecutive negative NP/OP PCR tests, clearance from a healthcare professional, or resolution of symptoms. In the prospective study, mobile phlebotomists collected whole blood, serum and a nasopharyngeal or oropharyngeal swab from each participant. Prospective study participants could optionally give additional blood draws and questionnaires over a roughly 2-month period. Before DNA extraction, prospective study blood samples were shipped either frozen or at room temperature. Looking up the germline V gene (reference sequence) yields CDR1 GTSNPN and CDR2 SVGIG. Measured from the cysteine to the phenylalanine, the CDR3 is 15 residues long. Only the CDR3 region is kept as DNA, spanning 45 bases read in frame from base 1. Cut back by 3 bases and 0 bases, the V and J ends lie 15 bases apart.

The receptor was isolated from a man in his forties who had recovered from COVID-19. Here the chain combines TRBV30 and TRBJ2-7; confidence is insufficient to name the D gene. Sequenced material: PBMCs or T cells enriched from blood (not recorded which). CDR3 sequence: CAWSRLGLNSYEQYF. The DNA is as follows: TGTGCCTGGAGCCGGCTGGGCCTCAACTCCTACGAGCAGTACTTC.